The sample holds one count of the clone carrying this T cell receptor (beta chain). Its antigen is unknown. The CDR3 covers 17 residues. Germline CDR1 LGHNA, CDR2 YNFKEQ. With V trimmed by 0 bases and J by 7 bases, 9 bases remained unmatched. 60 Vbeta and 13 Jbeta primers were used in PCR. Clones were sequenced by immunoSEQ multiplex PCR, and TCRdb holds only the in-frame ones, with some missing. The sample contains around 140,000 clones, roughly 70% of which appear only once. This entry comes from a study of cytomegalovirus exposure and HLA in healthy donors. Whole-study findings and limits: Later analysis showed most CMV-associated TCR beta chains appearing HLA-restricted. It was shown in a later analysis that HLA-associated TCR beta chains were more clonally expanded than other, equally common chains. CMV serostatus was the sole immune exposure data available.

V usage is TRBV4-2 and J usage is TRBJ1-6; 7 bases align to TRBD1. The origin of this receptor is a young man in good health and CMV-seronegative. The sample consisted of PBMCs. The chain's CDR3 is CASSQDETGTRNSPLHF. DNA of the CDR3: TGTGCCAGCAGCCAAGATGAGACAGGGACCCGGAATTCACCCCTCCACTTT.